These 12 T cell receptor beta chains came from one sample sequenced in a study of blood T cell repertoires in COVID-19. Libraries were prepared by immunoSEQ multiplex PCR; TCRdb keeps only in-frame clonotypes and omits some of them. The sample holds some 300,000 clones, around 90% seen once. Material: peripheral blood. The receptors shown here come from a woman between 40 and 55 years old with COVID-19, enrolled during active disease.

About this clone: Other DNA sequences in the sample encode the same CDR3. The CDR3 reads CASSLPSGRGEQFF. The CDR3 nucleotides read TGTGCCAGCAGCTTGCCTAGCGGGAGAGGTGAGCAGTTCTTC. V and J are TRBV5-4 and TRBJ2-1; TRBD2 aligns across 10 bases. The junction had 4 bases not matched to a gene; V was cut back by 1 base and J by 9 bases. Germline V gives CDR1 SGHNT, CDR2 YYREEE (reference sequence). The CDR3 has 14 amino acids. Looking up the rest from reference TRBV5-4 and TRBJ2-1 gives the full variable domain: ETGVTQSPTHLIKTRGQQVTLRCSSQSGHNTVSWYQQALGQGPQFIFQYYREEENGRGNFPPRFSGLQFPNYSSELNVNALELDDSALYLCASSLPSGRGEQFFGPGTRLTVL.

The chain is built from TRBV7-2 and TRBJ1-6; 8 bases are a match to TRBD1. V dropped 11 bases and J dropped 7; count of bases not matched to a gene: 7. CDR3 length: 13 residues. Looked up from germline, CDR1 is SGHTA and CDR2 is FQGNSA. In nucleotides, the CDR3 is TGTGCCGGCTCGGACAGGGTGAATTCACCCCTCCACTTT. This gives the protein CAGSDRVNSPLHF.

J is TRBJ1-1 and V is TRBV19; the D is unclear. V lost 6 bases, J lost 0 bases, and 11 bases lay in between. In germline, CDR1 is LNHDA, CDR2 SQIVND (reference sequence). This CDR3 contains 14 residues. The CDR3 spells CASSPGLMNTEAFF. The CDR3 bases are TGTGCCAGTAGCCCCGGACTGATGAACACTGAAGCTTTCTTT.

This chain links TRBV7-2 with TRBJ1-5; no clear D gene. V was clipped by 5 bases and J by 3 bases, with 14 bases between them. This CDR3 has 15 residues. Germline values: CDR1 SGHTA, CDR2 FQGNSA. This chain's CDR3 is CASSPQVTSNQPQHF. CDR3 bases: TGTGCCAGCAGCCCCCAGGTGACCTCCAATCAGCCCCAGCATTTT.

The J gene is TRBJ2-4, the V gene TRBV2; 7 bases align to TRBD2. Germline V gene lookup returns CDR1 SNHLY and CDR2 FYNNEI. V shed 7 bases and J 4 bases; nucleotides not matched to a gene: 13. The CDR3 covers 16 residues. CDR3 sequence: CASTVWGGNEKNIQYF. DNA of the CDR3: TGTGCCAGCACGGTTTGGGGAGGGAACGAAAAAAACATTCAGTACTTC.

The rearrangement joins TRBV28 to TRBJ1-3; a possible D gene is TRBD1 (5 bases). V lost 5 bases, J lost 2 bases, and 10 bases lay in between. CDR1 and CDR2 from the germline V gene are MDHEN and SYDVKM. CDR3 length equals 14 residues. The CDR3 DNA follows: TGTGCCAGCAGTCCATTGACAGCTGGAAACACCATATATTTT. Translated, it gives CASSPLTAGNTIYF.

The table lists this clone with a count of one. This chain links TRBV5-1 with TRBJ2-1; perhaps TRBD1 as D (6 bases). Germline CDR1 reads SGHRS; CDR2 reads YFSETQ. V was trimmed by 4 bases and J by 3 bases, leaving 8 bases between them. The CDR3 consists of 13 residues. The CDR3 sequence: CASSQDSYNEQFF. The CDR3 DNA sequence: TGCGCCAGCAGCCAGGACAGCTACAATGAGCAGTTCTTC.

This chain uses TRBV5-4 with TRBJ1-3, with 8 bases fitting TRBD1. The germline V gene has CDR1 SGHNT and CDR2 YYREEE (reference sequence). V was clipped by 5 bases and J by 7 bases; unmatched bases: 5. The CDR3 is 13 amino acids. The CDR3 loop is CASSFDRGNTIYF. DNA for the CDR3: TGTGCCAGCAGTTTTGACAGGGGCAACACCATATATTTT.

The chain carries TRBV7-2 and TRBJ2-6; D is unresolved. CDR1 is SGHTA and CDR2 is FQGNSA in the germline V gene. V was clipped by 4 bases and J by 0 bases, with 13 bases between them. This CDR3 contains 17 residues. The CDR3 is CASSSRQAFSGANVLTF. CDR3 sequence (DNA): TGTGCCAGCAGCTCCCGGCAGGCGTTCTCTGGGGCCAACGTCCTGACTTTC.

This chain connects TRBV19 to TRBJ2-1; the D gene is possibly TRBD2 (5 bases). This CDR3 has 15 residues. V was clipped by 5 bases and J by 1 base, with 12 bases between them. Germline V gene sequence: CDR1 LNHDA, CDR2 SQIVND (reference sequence). The CDR3 DNA is TGTGCCAGTAGTCGGACCCGAGGGTCCTACAATGAGCAGTTCTTC. Translating it yields CASSRTRGSYNEQFF.

This clone came up once. The chain links TRBV13 to TRBJ2-1, with 9 positions matching TRBD1. CDR1 PRHDT and CDR2 FYEKMQ come from the germline V gene (reference sequence). The CDR3 is 15 amino acids. Germline trimming cut 5 bases from V and 6 bases from J; bases unmatched to any gene: 8. DNA for the CDR3: TGTGCCAGCAGCCTGAGCGGGACAGGGAGCAATGAGCAGTTCTTC. This sequence encodes CASSLSGTGSNEQFF.

This clone was detected a few times. The chain uses TRBV2 and TRBJ1-6, with TRBD1 matching over 7 bases. Germline CDR1 SNHLY, CDR2 FYNNEI. CDR3 size: 14 residues. The J segment lost 7 bases and the V segment lost 6 bases, leaving 6 bases of the junction unmatched. The CDR3 DNA reads as TGTGCCAGCAGGATGACAGGGACCAATTCACCCCTCCACTTT. Its translation: CASRMTGTNSPLHF.